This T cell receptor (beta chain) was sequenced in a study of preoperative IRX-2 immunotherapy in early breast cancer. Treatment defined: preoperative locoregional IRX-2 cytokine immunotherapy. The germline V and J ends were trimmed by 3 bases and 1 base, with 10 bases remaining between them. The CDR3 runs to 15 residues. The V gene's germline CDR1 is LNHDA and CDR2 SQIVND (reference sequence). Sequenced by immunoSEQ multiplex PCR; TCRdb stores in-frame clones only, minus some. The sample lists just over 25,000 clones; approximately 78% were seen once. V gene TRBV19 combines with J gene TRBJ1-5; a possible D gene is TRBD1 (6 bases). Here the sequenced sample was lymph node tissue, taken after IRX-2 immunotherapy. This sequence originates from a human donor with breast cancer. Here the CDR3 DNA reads TGTGCCAGTAGTATGGAGGGGGAGAGCAATCAGCCCCAGCATTTT. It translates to CASSMEGESNQPQHF.